This TCR beta chain was identified in a study of T cell clones after liver transplantation. Trimming cost V 6 bases and J 3 bases, with 16 bases left between them. CDR1 and CDR2 from the germline V gene are MNHEY and SVGAGI. This CDR3 spans 15 amino acids. TCRdb's table, derived via immunoSEQ multiplex PCR, lists solely in-frame clones and lacks some. The profile shows some 70,000 clones, about four fifths of them singletons. The J gene is TRBJ2-3, the V gene TRBV6-5, with D hard to call. The source of this sequence is a human donor who received a liver transplant. The source material was CD4+ T cells from blood, sampled before liver transplant. CDR3 in amino acids: CASRARRTTTDTQYF. The CDR3 coding sequence is TGTGCCAGCAGAGCGCGCCGTACGACGACAGATACGCAGTATTTT.